This T cell receptor beta chain was sequenced for a study of prognosis after radiotherapy for stage I lung cancer. Study-wide context: All of the patients with non-small cell lung cancer, including more than five who had refused surgery, were considered to be medically inoperable.

This clonotype was counted at least ten times. Multiplex PCR in two rounds served to amplify TCR beta CDR3 from genomic DNA. Amplification in first-round PCR relied on primers specific to each TRBV and TRBJ gene. Second-round PCR relied on universal primers. TCRdb called the multiplex PCR reads again in MiXCR, with one record for every CDR3 protein. The sample has about 17,000 distinct CDR3 sequences, about a sixth seen once. The CDR3 covers 15 residues. Germline assignment: CDR1 LGHDT and CDR2 YNNKEL (reference sequence). The junction had 6 bases not matched to a gene; V was cut back by 4 bases and J by 4 bases. Every patient was node-negative on CT and PET/CT and lacked prior chemotherapy, radiotherapy or other malignancies. The authors drew around 6 milliliters of peripheral blood at each of two time points.

The receptor's source is a donor at least 50 years old with non-small cell lung cancer. This specimen was PBMCs, taken before or after stereotactic body radiation therapy (not recorded which). V usage is TRBV3-1 and J usage is TRBJ2-1; TRBD1 matches at 8 bases. In nucleotides, the CDR3 is TGTGCCAGCAGCCGCGGGACAGGCTCATACAATGAGCAGTTCTTC. It translates to CASSRGTGSYNEQFF.